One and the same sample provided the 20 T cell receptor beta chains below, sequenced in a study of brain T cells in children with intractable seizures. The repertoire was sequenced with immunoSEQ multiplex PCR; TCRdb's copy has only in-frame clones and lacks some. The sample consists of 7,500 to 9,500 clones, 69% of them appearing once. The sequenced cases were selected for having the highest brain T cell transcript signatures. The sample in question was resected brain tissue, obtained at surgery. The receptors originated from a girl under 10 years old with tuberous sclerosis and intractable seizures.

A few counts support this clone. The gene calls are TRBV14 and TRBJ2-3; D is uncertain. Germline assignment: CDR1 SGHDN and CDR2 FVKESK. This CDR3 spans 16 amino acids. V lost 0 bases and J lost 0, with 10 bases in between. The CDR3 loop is CASSQDYGSSTDTQYF. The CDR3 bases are TGTGCCAGCAGCCAAGATTACGGCAGTAGCACAGATACGCAGTATTTT.

Here the CDR3 reads CASSAPEGANYGYTF. The CDR3 DNA reads as TGTGCCAGCAGCGCCCCGGAGGGGGCTAACTATGGCTACACCTTC. J is TRBJ1-2 and V is TRBV9; TRBD1 is a possible D gene (6 bases). With 3 bases removed from V and 0 bases from J, the gap between germline ends came to 12 bases. Germline CDR1 is SGDLS and CDR2 is YYNGEE. The CDR3 is 15 amino acids.

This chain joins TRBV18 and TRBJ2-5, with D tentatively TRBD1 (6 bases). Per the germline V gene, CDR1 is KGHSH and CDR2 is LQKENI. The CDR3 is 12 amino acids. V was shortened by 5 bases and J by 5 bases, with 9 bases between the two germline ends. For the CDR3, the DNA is TGTGCCAGCTCAACAGGGCGCGAGACCCAGTACTTC. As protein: CASSTGRETQYF.

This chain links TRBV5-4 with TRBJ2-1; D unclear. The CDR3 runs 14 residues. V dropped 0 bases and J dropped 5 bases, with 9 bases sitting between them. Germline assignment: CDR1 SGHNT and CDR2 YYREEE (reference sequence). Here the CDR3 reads CASSLGGPDNEQFF. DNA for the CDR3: TGTGCCAGCAGCTTGGGGGGTCCGGACAATGAGCAGTTCTTC.

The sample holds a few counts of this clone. CDR3 DNA: TGTGCCACCAGTGATTCCGAACAGGGGGCGCGAAACTATGGCTACACCTTC. This translates into CATSDSEQGARNYGYTF. V usage is TRBV24-1 and J usage is TRBJ1-2; 9 bases match TRBD1. CDR3 length: 17 amino acids. V was pared by 2 bases and J by 2 bases, with 8 bases of the junction left unmatched. From germline, CDR1 is KGHDR and CDR2 SFDVKD.

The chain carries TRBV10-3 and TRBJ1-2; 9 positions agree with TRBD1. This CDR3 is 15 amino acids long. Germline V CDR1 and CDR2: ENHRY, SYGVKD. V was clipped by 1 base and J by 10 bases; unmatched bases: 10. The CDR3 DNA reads TGTGCCATCAGTGAGTACAGAGGGACAGGGCAGGACTACACCTTC. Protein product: CAISEYRGTGQDYTF.

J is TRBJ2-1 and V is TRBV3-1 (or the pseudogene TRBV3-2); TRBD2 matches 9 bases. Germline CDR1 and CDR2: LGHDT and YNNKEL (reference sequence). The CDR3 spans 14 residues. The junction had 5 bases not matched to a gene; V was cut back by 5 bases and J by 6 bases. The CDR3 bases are TGTGCCAGCAGCGTTAGCGGGGGATCCAATGAGCAGTTCTTC. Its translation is CASSVSGGSNEQFF.

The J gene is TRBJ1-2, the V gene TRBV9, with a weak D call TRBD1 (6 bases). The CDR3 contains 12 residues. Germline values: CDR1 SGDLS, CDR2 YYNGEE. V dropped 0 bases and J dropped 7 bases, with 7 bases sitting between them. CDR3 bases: TGTGCCAGCAGCGTAGAGGGGGGTGGCTACACCTTC. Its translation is CASSVEGGGYTF. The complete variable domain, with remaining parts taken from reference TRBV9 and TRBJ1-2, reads DSGVTQTPKHLITATGQRVTLRCSPRSGDLSVYWYQQSLDQGLQFLIQYYNGEERAKGNILERFSAQQFPDLHSELNLSSLELGDSALYFCASSVEGGGYTFGSGTRLTVV.

For the CDR3, the DNA is TGCGCCAGCAGCCAAGACGTTCGACGAGGGGGGATTTTGCCAAGGGCTGAAGCTTTCTTT. Its protein product is CASSQDVRRGGILPRAEAFF. The gene calls are TRBV4-1 and TRBJ1-1; a weak D match, TRBD1 (6 bases). Germline loops: CDR1 MGHRA, CDR2 YSYEKL. The V gene lost 0 bases and the J gene lost 6 bases, with 29 bases spanning the gap. This CDR3 is 20 amino acids long.

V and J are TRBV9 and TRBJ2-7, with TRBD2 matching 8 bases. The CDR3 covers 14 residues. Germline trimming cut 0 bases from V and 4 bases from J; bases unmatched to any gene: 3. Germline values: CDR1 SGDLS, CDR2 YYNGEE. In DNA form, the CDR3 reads TGTGCCAGCAGCGTAGCCCTAGCGGGTTACGAGCAGTACTTC. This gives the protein CASSVALAGYEQYF.

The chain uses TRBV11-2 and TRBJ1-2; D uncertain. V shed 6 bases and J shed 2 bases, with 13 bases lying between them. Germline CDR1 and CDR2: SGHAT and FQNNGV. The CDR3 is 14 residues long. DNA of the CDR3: TGTGCCAGCAGGCGGCTAAGAGGGAACTATGGCTACACCTTC. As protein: CASRRLRGNYGYTF.

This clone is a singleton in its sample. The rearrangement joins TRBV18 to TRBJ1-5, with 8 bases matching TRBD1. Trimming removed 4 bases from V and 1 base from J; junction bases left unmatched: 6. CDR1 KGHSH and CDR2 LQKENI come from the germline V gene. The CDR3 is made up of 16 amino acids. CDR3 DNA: TGTGCCAGCTCACTCAGGACAGGGACGAGCAATCAGCCCCAGCATTTT. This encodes CASSLRTGTSNQPQHF.

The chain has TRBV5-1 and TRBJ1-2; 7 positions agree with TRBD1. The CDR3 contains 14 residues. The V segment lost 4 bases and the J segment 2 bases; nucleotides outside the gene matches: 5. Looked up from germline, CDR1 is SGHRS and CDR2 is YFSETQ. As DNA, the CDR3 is TGCGCCAGCAGCCTCGGGACAGTAAACTATGGCTACACCTTC. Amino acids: CASSLGTVNYGYTF.

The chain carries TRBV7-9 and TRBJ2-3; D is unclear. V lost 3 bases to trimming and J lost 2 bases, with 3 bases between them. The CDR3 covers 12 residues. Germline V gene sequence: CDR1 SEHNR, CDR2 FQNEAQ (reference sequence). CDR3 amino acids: CASSFSTDTQYF. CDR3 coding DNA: TGTGCCAGCAGCTTTTCCACAGATACGCAGTATTTT.

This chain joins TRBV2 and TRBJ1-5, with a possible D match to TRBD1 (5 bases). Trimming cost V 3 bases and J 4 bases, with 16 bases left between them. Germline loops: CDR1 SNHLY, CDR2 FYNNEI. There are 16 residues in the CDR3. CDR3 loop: CASSDYRTPQNQPQHF. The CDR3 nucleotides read TGTGCCAGCAGTGACTACAGGACACCGCAAAATCAGCCCCAGCATTTT.

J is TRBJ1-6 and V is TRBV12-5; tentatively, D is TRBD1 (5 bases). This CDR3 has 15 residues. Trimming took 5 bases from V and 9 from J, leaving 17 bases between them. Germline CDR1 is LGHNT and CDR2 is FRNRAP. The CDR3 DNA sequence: TGTGCTAGTGGTCAGAGCAGGGCTACTGGTTCACCCCTCCACTTT. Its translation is CASGQSRATGSPLHF. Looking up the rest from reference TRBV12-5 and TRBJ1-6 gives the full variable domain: DARVTQTPRHKVTEMGQEVTMRCQPILGHNTVFWYRQTMMQGLELLAYFRNRAPLDDSGMPKDRFSAEMPDATLATLKIQPSEPRDSAVYFCASGQSRATGSPLHFGNGTRLTVT.

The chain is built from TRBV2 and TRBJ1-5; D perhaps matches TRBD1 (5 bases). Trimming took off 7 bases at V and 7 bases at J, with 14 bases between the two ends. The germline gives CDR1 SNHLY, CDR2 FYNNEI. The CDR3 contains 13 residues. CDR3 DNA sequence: TGTGCCAGCACTCCCGGGGGTGGGCAGCCCCAGCATTTT. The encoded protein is CASTPGGGQPQHF.

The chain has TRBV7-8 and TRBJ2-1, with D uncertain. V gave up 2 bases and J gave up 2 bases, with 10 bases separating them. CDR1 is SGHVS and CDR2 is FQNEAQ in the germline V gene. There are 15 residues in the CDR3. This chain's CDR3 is CASSLMSGAYNEQFF. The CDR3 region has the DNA TGTGCCAGCAGCTTAATGTCAGGAGCCTACAATGAGCAGTTCTTC.

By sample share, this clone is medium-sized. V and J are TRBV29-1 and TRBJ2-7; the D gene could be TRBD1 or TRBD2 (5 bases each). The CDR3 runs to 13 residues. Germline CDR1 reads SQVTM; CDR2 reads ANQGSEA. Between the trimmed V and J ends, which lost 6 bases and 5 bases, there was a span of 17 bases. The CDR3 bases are TGCAGCGTCGGTTTTTCAGGGACCCACGAGCAGTACTTC. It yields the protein CSVGFSGTHEQYF.

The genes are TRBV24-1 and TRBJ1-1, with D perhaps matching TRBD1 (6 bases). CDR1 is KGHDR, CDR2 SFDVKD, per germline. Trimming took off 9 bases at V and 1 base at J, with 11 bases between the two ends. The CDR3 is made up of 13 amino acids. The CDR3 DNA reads TGTGCCACCGGGGGGGCTGGGAACACTGAAGCTTTCTTT. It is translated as CATGGAGNTEAFF.